The 10 T cell receptor beta chains below were found in one sample sequenced in a study of blood T cell repertoires in COVID-19. Sequencing was performed with immunoSEQ multiplex PCR; in TCRdb, only in-frame clones are kept and a portion is missing. Of some 370,000 clones listed, about 89% are singletons. Sequenced sample: peripheral blood. All receptors derive from a man aged 40-49 years with acute or convalescent COVID-19.

The V and J genes are TRBV5-8 and TRBJ1-4; D is uncertain. The V and J ends lost 5 bases and 5 bases respectively, with 25 bases between them. This CDR3 has 18 residues. Per germline, CDR1 SGHTS and CDR2 YDEGEE. CDR3 DNA: TGTGCCAGCAGACCATCGGCGGGTCGGACGGCCCGGAATGAAAAACTGTTTTTT. It specifies CASRPSAGRTARNEKLFF.

The V and J genes are TRBV12-3 or TRBV12-4 and TRBJ2-3, with 8 bases fitting TRBD2. The CDR3 runs 13 residues. The J segment lost 4 bases and the V segment lost 3 bases, leaving 0 bases of the junction unmatched. CDR3 bases: TGTGCCAGCAGTTTCGGGGGGGCAGATACGCAGTATTTT. This translates into CASSFGGADTQYF.

V and J are TRBV5-4 and TRBJ1-1, with 9 bases that match TRBD1. Germline loops: CDR1 SGHNT, CDR2 YYREEE (reference sequence). V was clipped by 3 bases and J by 12 bases; unmatched bases: 6. The CDR3 consists of 12 residues. The CDR3 sequence: CASSYLTGGTFF. Here the CDR3 DNA reads TGTGCCAGCAGCTATCTGACAGGGGGGACTTTCTTT.

This sequence joins TRBV5-1 and TRBJ2-7, with TRBD2 matching over 7 bases. Germline CDR1 reads SGHRS; CDR2 reads YFSETQ. The CDR3 is 13 residues long. V lost 4 bases, J lost 2 bases, and 3 bases stayed unmatched. The CDR3 reads CASSPGGAYEQYF. The CDR3 DNA follows: TGCGCCAGCAGCCCGGGGGGTGCCTACGAGCAGTACTTC.

The chain carries TRBV4-3 and TRBJ2-5; 16 bases are a match to TRBD2. Trimming removed 6 bases from V and 4 bases from J; junction bases left unmatched: 8. The CDR3 spans 17 residues. Germline V lookup: CDR1 LGHNA, CDR2 YSLEER. The CDR3 coding sequence is TGCGCCAGCAGTCCCGGGACTAGCGGGGGGGGACGAGAGACCCAGTACTTC. It codes for CASSPGTSGGGRETQYF.

This clone was seen just once. V usage is TRBV16 and J usage is TRBJ1-1, with D unclear. Trimming cost V 4 bases and J 3 bases, with 9 bases left between them. The CDR3 has 13 amino acids. The germline CDR1 and CDR2 sequences are KGHSY and FQNENV. The DNA of the CDR3 is TGTGCCAGCAGCCGGAGTGTCTACACTGAAGCTTTCTTT. This codes for CASSRSVYTEAFF.

The chain employs TRBV12-5 and TRBJ2-7, with 8 bases that match TRBD1. V lost 1 base, J lost 3 bases, and 8 bases stayed unmatched. The CDR3 loop spans 16 amino acids. Germline-derived CDR1 and CDR2 are LGHNT and FRNRAP. The CDR3 loop is CASGLENRDRYYEQYF. The CDR3 DNA reads as TGTGCTAGTGGTTTGGAGAATCGGGACAGGTACTACGAGCAGTACTTC.

In DNA form, the CDR3 reads TGTGCCAGCAGTTGGGGGGTCAGTGGAGCTTTCTTT. This translates into CASSWGVSGAFF. The chain recombines TRBV12-3 or TRBV12-4 with TRBJ1-1; tentatively, D is TRBD1 (5 bases). This CDR3 contains 12 residues. Trimming stripped 4 bases from V and 10 bases from J, with 13 bases between.

V is TRBV14 and J is TRBJ2-1, with D possibly matching TRBD2 (7 bases). Per the germline V gene, CDR1 is SGHDN and CDR2 is FVKESK. Trimming cost V 4 bases and J 1 base, with 14 bases left between them. CDR3 size: 16 residues. The CDR3 region has the DNA TGTGCCAGCAGCCGTTGGGGGGGCCGGTCCTACAATGAGCAGTTCTTC. As protein: CASSRWGGRSYNEQFF.

The chain is built from TRBV5-6 and TRBJ1-1, with TRBD1 as a possible D gene (5 bases). The CDR3 loop spans 13 amino acids. The germline gives CDR1 SGHDT, CDR2 YYEEEE. Trimming cost V 2 bases and J 3 bases, with 8 bases left between them. CDR3 sequence: CASSFGGHTEAFF. The CDR3 DNA reads TGTGCCAGCAGCTTCGGGGGTCACACTGAAGCTTTCTTT.